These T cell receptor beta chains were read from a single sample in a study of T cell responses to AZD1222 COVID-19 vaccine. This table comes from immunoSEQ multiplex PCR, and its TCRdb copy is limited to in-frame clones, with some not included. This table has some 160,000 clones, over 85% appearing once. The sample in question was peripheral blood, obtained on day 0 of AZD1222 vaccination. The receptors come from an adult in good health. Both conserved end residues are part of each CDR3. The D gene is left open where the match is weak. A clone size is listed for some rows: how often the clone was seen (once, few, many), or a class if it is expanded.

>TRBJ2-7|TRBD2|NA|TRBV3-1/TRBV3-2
TGTGCCAGCAGCCAAGCGGGAGGAACCTACGAGCAGTACTTC
CASSQAGGTYEQYF
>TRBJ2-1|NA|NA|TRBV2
TGTGCCAGCGGGAACCGGGGACTGGGTGAGCAGTTCTTC
CASGNRGLGEQFF
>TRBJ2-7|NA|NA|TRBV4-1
TGCGCCAGCAGCCCCAGGCCTGACTCCACCTACGAGCAGTACTTC
CASSPRPDSTYEQYF
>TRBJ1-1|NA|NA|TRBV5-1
TGCGCCAGCAGCGCAGGGAAATTAAGAGGCCTGAACACTGAAGCTTTCTTT
CASSAGKLRGLNTEAFF
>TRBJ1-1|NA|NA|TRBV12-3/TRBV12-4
TGTGCCAGCAGACCTTCCTGGAACACTGAAGCTTTCTTT
CASRPSWNTEAFF
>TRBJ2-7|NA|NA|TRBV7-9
TGTGCCAGCAGCTTATCGGCTAGTCCCTACGAGCAGTACTTC
CASSLSASPYEQYF
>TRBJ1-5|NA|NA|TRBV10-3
TGTGCCATCAGTGAGTCGGGTGGGGCCCCAGTTTCGGCCCAGCATTTT
CAISESGGAPVSAQHF
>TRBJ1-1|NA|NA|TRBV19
TGTGCCAGTATGGGAGGAAGAGGGGAAGCTTTCTTT
CASMGGRGEAFF
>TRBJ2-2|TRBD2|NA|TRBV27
TGTGCCAGCAGGCAAGCGGGAGCTGCCGGGGAGCTGTTTTTT
CASRQAGAAGELFF
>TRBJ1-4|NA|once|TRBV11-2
TGTGCCAGCAGACAACCGGGACTGAGGAATGAAAAACTGTTTTTT
CASRQPGLRNEKLFF
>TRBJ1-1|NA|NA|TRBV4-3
TGCGCCAGCAGCCAAGATGAGGTTTCTAGAGCTTTCTTT
CASSQDEVSRAFF
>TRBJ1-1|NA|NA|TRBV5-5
TGTGCCAGCAGCTTTTTGAAGCTAATGAACACTGAAGCTTTCTTT
CASSFLKLMNTEAFF
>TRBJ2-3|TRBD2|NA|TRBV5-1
TGCGCCAGCAGCTCAATAGCGGGAGGCAGCACAGATACGCAGTATTTT
CASSSIAGGSTDTQYF
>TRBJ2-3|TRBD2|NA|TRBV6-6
TGTGCCAGCAGTTACCCCGGGAGGAGTAGGACAGATACGCAGTATTTT
CASSYPGRSRTDTQYF
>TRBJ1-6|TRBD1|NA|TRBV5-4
TGTGCCAGCAGCCCTGGGACAGTCTATAATTCACCCCTCCACTTT
CASSPGTVYNSPLHF